The 17 T cell receptor beta chains below were found in one sample sequenced in a study of OX40 agonist ivuxolimab in advanced cancers. Assay: immunoSEQ multiplex PCR; the TCRdb copy retains only in-frame clones and omits some. The table lists tens of thousands of clones, more than 80% of them singletons. Sequencing was performed on CD4+ or CD8+ T cells sorted from blood, taken in a trial of the OX40 agonist ivuxolimab. The receptor set was obtained from an adult with an advanced solid tumor such as melanoma, head and neck, liver or kidney cancer.

The V gene is TRBV11-2, the J gene TRBJ2-7; TRBD1 agrees at 10 bases. The CDR3 has 16 amino acids. CDR1 and CDR2 (germline): SGHAT, FQNNGV. V trimming: 1 base; J trimming: 0 bases; junction bases outside the gene matches: 3. For the CDR3, the DNA is TGTGCCAGCAGCTTAGGACAGGGGGCGAGCTCCTACGAGCAGTACTTC. The encoded protein is CASSLGQGASSYEQYF.

J is TRBJ2-7 and V is TRBV11-2; TRBD1 matches 7 bases. V lost 4 bases to trimming and J lost 2 bases; unmatched junction nucleotides: 5. In germline, CDR1 is SGHAT, CDR2 FQNNGV. The CDR3 sequence is 14 residues long. CDR3 loop: CASSYNRGAYEQYF. The CDR3 region has the DNA TGTGCCAGCAGCTACAACAGGGGAGCCTACGAGCAGTACTTC.

The rearrangement links TRBV19 to TRBJ2-7; D ambiguous. Germline V CDR1 and CDR2: LNHDA, SQIVND (reference sequence). Trimming took off 5 bases at V and 2 bases at J, with 13 bases between the two ends. This CDR3 spans 14 amino acids. The CDR3 protein is CASSGFTRPYEQYF. The CDR3 DNA reads TGTGCCAGTAGTGGGTTCACACGACCCTACGAGCAGTACTTC.

The chain is built from TRBV7-2 and TRBJ1-5; D perhaps matches TRBD1 (5 bases). Trimming pared 1 base from V and 7 bases from J, leaving 14 bases between. Germline loops: CDR1 SGHTA, CDR2 FQGNSA. This CDR3 has 15 residues. For the CDR3, the DNA is TGTGCCAGCAGCTTAGTCTGGGGGTTGGGGCAGCCCCAGCATTTT. This gives the protein CASSLVWGLGQPQHF. Full variable domain (rest looked up from reference TRBV7-2 and TRBJ1-5): GAGVSQSPSNKVTEKGKDVELRCDPISGHTALYWYRQSLGQGLEFLIYFQGNSAPDKSGLPSDRFSAERTGGSVSTLTIQRTQQEDSAVYLCASSLVWGLGQPQHFGDGTRLSIL.

The chain has TRBV5-6 and TRBJ2-1, with D hard to call. Trimming took off 0 bases at V and 3 bases at J, with 13 bases between the two ends. The CDR3 totals 16 residues. Germline CDR1 is SGHDT and CDR2 is YYEEEE. CDR3 residues: CASSLASKGFYNEQFF. In nucleotides, the CDR3 is TGTGCCAGCAGCTTGGCCTCGAAAGGGTTCTACAATGAGCAGTTCTTC.

V gene TRBV7-9 combines with J gene TRBJ2-7; 7 nucleotides agree with TRBD1. Losses at the gene ends were 5 bases for V and 0 bases for J; bases not matched to a gene: 7. The CDR3 totals 15 residues. The germline gives CDR1 SEHNR, CDR2 FQNEAQ (reference sequence). The CDR3: CASSARQGSSYEQYF. In DNA form, the CDR3 reads TGTGCCAGCAGCGCCCGACAGGGAAGCTCCTACGAGCAGTACTTC.

This clone has a single count. This chain connects TRBV6-1 to TRBJ2-7; D may be TRBD1 (5 bases). Germline V gene sequence: CDR1 MNHNS, CDR2 SASEGT. V dropped 3 bases and J dropped 7 bases, with 19 bases sitting between them. The CDR3 loop spans 15 amino acids. The CDR3: CASSEIGRGRGEQYF. The CDR3 DNA reads TGTGCCAGCAGTGAGATAGGTAGGGGCCGCGGAGAGCAGTACTTC.

V is TRBV5-1 and J is TRBJ2-7; D is tentatively TRBD1 or TRBD2 (5 bases each). Germline V gene data show CDR1 as SGHRS and CDR2 as YFSETQ. This CDR3 region has 14 residues. V was cut by 0 bases and J by 0 bases, with 7 bases left in between. The CDR3 sequence: CASSLEGTSYEQYF. CDR3 DNA sequence: TGCGCCAGCAGCTTGGAGGGGACCTCCTACGAGCAGTACTTC.

The genes are TRBV19 and TRBJ1-1, with 10 bases aligning to TRBD1. J was trimmed by 5 bases and V by 3 bases; bases with no gene match: 6. Germline lookup yields CDR1 LNHDA and CDR2 SQIVND (reference sequence). The CDR3 extends over 15 amino acids. For the CDR3, the DNA is TGTGCCAGTAGTATCGGGGACAGGGGATGGACTGAAGCTTTCTTT. This translates into CASSIGDRGWTEAFF.

This clone came up once. V and J are TRBV10-3 and TRBJ1-2, with 7 bases matching TRBD1. Per the germline V gene, CDR1 is ENHRY and CDR2 is SYGVKD. This CDR3 is 13 amino acids long. J was trimmed by 4 bases and V by 4 bases; bases with no gene match: 3. In DNA, the CDR3 is TGTGCCATCAGTGGGGACAGCTTCTATGGCTACACCTTC. This encodes CAISGDSFYGYTF.

This chain connects TRBV28 to TRBJ2-2, with D perhaps TRBD1 (5 bases). The CDR3 is 14 amino acids. Germline V gives CDR1 MDHEN, CDR2 SYDVKM. The V gene lost 3 bases and the J gene lost 3 bases, with 8 bases spanning the gap. The CDR3: CASSFQGYTGELFF. The DNA for the CDR3 is TGTGCCAGCAGTTTCCAGGGATACACCGGGGAGCTGTTTTTT.

V gene TRBV9 combines with J gene TRBJ2-7, with D possibly matching TRBD1 (5 bases). CDR1 and CDR2 from the germline V gene are SGDLS and YYNGEE. This CDR3 has 14 amino acids. Trimming removed 0 bases at V and 4 bases at J, with 11 bases between. In DNA form, the CDR3 reads TGTGCCAGCAGCGTAGAACAGGAACCTTACGAGCAGTACTTC. Protein: CASSVEQEPYEQYF.

This chain uses TRBV7-2 with TRBJ1-5; unclear D gene. Looked up from germline, CDR1 is SGHTA and CDR2 is FQGNSA. V was clipped by 3 bases and J by 4 bases, with 10 bases between them. The CDR3 totals 14 residues. CDR3 residues: CASSLGWLNQPQHF. CDR3 bases: TGTGCCAGCAGCTTGGGTTGGCTAAATCAGCCCCAGCATTTT.

The chain combines TRBV14 with TRBJ2-7, with TRBD1 matching 10 bases. The CDR3 consists of 15 residues. The J segment lost 4 bases and the V segment lost 5 bases, leaving 8 bases of the junction unmatched. Germline values: CDR1 SGHDN, CDR2 FVKESK. The CDR3 spells CASSIRDRGLYEQYF. DNA of the CDR3: TGTGCCAGCAGCATCCGGGACAGGGGACTTTACGAGCAGTACTTC.

This chain links TRBV5-8 with TRBJ1-5, with 7 bases identical to TRBD1. Germline CDR1 is SGHTS and CDR2 is YDEGEE. The CDR3 length is 15 residues. The V and J ends lost 4 bases and 0 bases, in that order; junction bases with no gene match: 4. CDR3 nucleotides: TGTGCCAGCAGCCTAGGACAGGCTAGCAATCAGCCCCAGCATTTT. It is translated as CASSLGQASNQPQHF.

The rearrangement uses TRBV27 and TRBJ1-1, with a possible D match to TRBD1 (5 bases). CDR1 is MNHEY and CDR2 is SMNVEV in the germline V gene (reference sequence). The germline V and J ends were trimmed by 3 bases and 7 bases, with 18 bases remaining between them. This CDR3 has 15 residues. The CDR3 DNA sequence: TGTGCCAGCAGTTTCACCTATATGCAGGGAGGTGAAGCTTTCTTT. As protein: CASSFTYMQGGEAFF.

This clone was counted once. The V call is TRBV9, the J call TRBJ2-1; TRBD2 matches at 9 bases. The ends lost 0 bases at V and 6 bases at J; junction bases unmatched: 16. Germline CDR1 SGDLS, CDR2 YYNGEE. This CDR3 is 19 amino acids long. The CDR3 region is CASSVGGVAGVGLANEQFF. CDR3 sequence (DNA): TGTGCCAGCAGCGTAGGAGGAGTAGCGGGAGTTGGGTTGGCCAATGAGCAGTTCTTC.